The clone carrying this T cell receptor (beta chain) was recorded at least ten times. What it recognizes is unknown. The data were obtained in a study of response to subunit inactivated influenza vaccine. The CDR3 contains 12 residues. The V gene lost 3 bases and the J gene lost 7 bases, with 7 bases spanning the gap. Germline V gives CDR1 SEHNR, CDR2 FQNEAQ (reference sequence). In TCRdb, the RT-PCR reads were re-called with MiXCR into one record per CDR3 protein. This table holds hundreds of thousands of distinct CDR3 sequences, around 16% found once. Notes on the study in general: The authors proposed limited new T cell recruitment per seasonal influenza vaccination.

The sample here was PBMCs from blood, taken about 13 days after vaccination. V and J are TRBV7-9 and TRBJ2-1; unclear D gene. The TCR comes from a man aged 45-65 years who received an inactivated influenza vaccine. CDR3 protein: CASSLNVNEQFF. CDR3 nucleotides: TGTGCCAGCAGCTTGAACGTAAATGAGCAGTTCTTC.